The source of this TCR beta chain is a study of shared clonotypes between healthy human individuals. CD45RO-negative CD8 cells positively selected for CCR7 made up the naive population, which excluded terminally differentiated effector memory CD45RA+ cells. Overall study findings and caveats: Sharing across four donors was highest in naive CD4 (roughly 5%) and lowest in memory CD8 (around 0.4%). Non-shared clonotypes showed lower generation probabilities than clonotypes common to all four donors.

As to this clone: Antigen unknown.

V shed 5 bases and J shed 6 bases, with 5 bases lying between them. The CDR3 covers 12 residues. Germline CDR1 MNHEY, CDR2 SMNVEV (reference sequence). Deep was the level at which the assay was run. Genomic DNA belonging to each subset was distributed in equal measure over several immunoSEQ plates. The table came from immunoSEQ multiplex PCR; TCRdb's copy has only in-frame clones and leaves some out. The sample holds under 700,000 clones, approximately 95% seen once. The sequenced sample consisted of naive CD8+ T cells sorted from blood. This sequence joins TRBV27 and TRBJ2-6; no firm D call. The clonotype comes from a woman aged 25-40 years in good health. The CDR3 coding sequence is TGTGCCAGCAGTGGGCCGGCCAACGTCCTGACTTTC. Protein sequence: CASSGPANVLTF.